This passage covers 22 T cell receptor beta chains from one sample sequenced in a study of blood T cell repertoires in COVID-19. The method was immunoSEQ multiplex PCR; TCRdb's version includes in-frame clones alone and lacks a portion of them. The sample carries about 130,000 clones, roughly three quarters recorded once. Sequencing used peripheral blood. Receptor source: a man aged 40-50 years with active or convalescent COVID-19.

The V and J genes are TRBV4-1 and TRBJ2-3, with D perhaps TRBD1 (6 bases). Per the germline V gene, CDR1 is MGHRA and CDR2 is YSYEKL. The CDR3 has 15 residues. Trimming took off 1 base at V and 4 bases at J, with 12 bases between the two ends. DNA of the CDR3: TGCGCCAGCAGCCAAGGGGGGCTAGACTCAGATACGCAGTATTTT. This gives the protein CASSQGGLDSDTQYF.

The chain is built from TRBV30 and TRBJ1-1, with TRBD1 identical over 7 bases. Germline V gene data show CDR1 as GTSNPN and CDR2 as SVGIG (reference sequence). V shed 2 bases, J shed 4 bases, and the junction held 10 bases outside the gene matches. The CDR3 loop spans 15 amino acids. CDR3 amino acids: CAWSFTRQGGTEAFF. The CDR3 DNA reads as TGTGCCTGGAGTTTTACGAGACAGGGAGGCACTGAAGCTTTCTTT.

This rearrangement joins TRBV14 to TRBJ1-2; maybe TRBD1 (6 bases). This CDR3 has 13 residues. V was pared by 2 bases and J by 8 bases, with 12 bases between. Germline V gene lookup returns CDR1 SGHDN and CDR2 FVKESK. The CDR3 protein is CASSQKGGFGYTF. The CDR3 DNA reads TGTGCCAGCAGCCAAAAAGGGGGTTTCGGCTACACCTTC.

The chain employs TRBV6-2 or TRBV6-3 and TRBJ1-1, with unresolved D. Trimming shortened V by 5 bases and J by 6 bases, and 13 bases separated the two germline ends. The CDR3 has 13 residues. The V gene's germline CDR1 is MNHEY and CDR2 SVGEGT. In DNA form, the CDR3 reads TGTGCCAGCAGTCTGAGCGGTCGCGCTGAAGCTTTCTTT. Its translation: CASSLSGRAEAFF.

The V gene is TRBV28, the J gene TRBJ1-1; D unclear. The CDR3 contains 15 residues. V was pared by 2 bases and J by 1 base, with 11 bases between. Per the germline V gene, CDR1 is MDHEN and CDR2 is SYDVKM. CDR3 DNA sequence: TGTGCCAGCAGTTTAATATCACTTCAGAACACTGAAGCTTTCTTT. This translates into CASSLISLQNTEAFF.

J is TRBJ1-4 and V is TRBV18; D might be TRBD1 (6 bases). Germline CDR1 reads KGHSH; CDR2 reads LQKENI. The CDR3 covers 15 residues. V was pared by 0 bases and J by 8 bases, with 13 bases between. The CDR3, as DNA: TGTGCCAGCTCACCACCCCTGGGGGCAGGAGAAAAACTGTTTTTT. Its protein product is CASSPPLGAGEKLFF.

J is TRBJ1-4 and V is TRBV19; D not resolved. CDR1 is LNHDA and CDR2 is SQIVND in the germline V gene (reference sequence). Trimming stripped 4 bases from V and 4 bases from J, with 10 bases between. The CDR3 is 14 amino acids. In nucleotides, the CDR3 is TGTGCCAGTAGTAAATCATCGGGTAATGAAAAACTGTTTTTT. Translating it yields CASSKSSGNEKLFF.

The chain carries TRBV9 and TRBJ2-7, with 7 bases fitting TRBD2. Trimming at V came to 0 bases and at J to 3 bases, leaving 9 bases not matched to a gene. Germline values: CDR1 SGDLS, CDR2 YYNGEE. The length of the CDR3 is 16 residues. CDR3 in amino acids: CASSVAASGGIYEQYF. The CDR3 DNA is TGTGCCAGCAGCGTAGCGGCTAGCGGAGGGATCTACGAGCAGTACTTC.

In this sample, this clone turned up many times. This chain uses TRBV5-6 with TRBJ2-7; a possible D gene is TRBD2 (5 bases). CDR1 is SGHDT, CDR2 YYEEEE, per germline. Trimming removed 4 bases from V and 3 bases from J, with 8 bases in between. The CDR3 sequence is 12 residues long. CDR3 nucleotides: TGTGCCAGCAGCCGGGATTACTACGAGCAGTACTTC. Amino acids: CASSRDYYEQYF.

V is TRBV29-1 and J is TRBJ1-2; TRBD1 might be the D (5 bases). CDR3 length: 12 residues. Germline V CDR1 and CDR2: SQVTM, ANQGSEA. Between the trimmed V and J ends, which lost 5 bases and 4 bases, there was a span of 11 bases. In nucleotides, the CDR3 is TGCAGCGTTATGCAGGGAAGCTATGGCTACACCTTC. It yields the protein CSVMQGSYGYTF.

The chain employs TRBV29-1 and TRBJ2-3; possibly TRBD1 for D (6 bases). V lost 5 bases to trimming and J lost 4 bases, with 10 bases between them. CDR3 length: 12 amino acids. Per germline, CDR1 SQVTM and CDR2 ANQGSEA. This CDR3 reads CSVQQGADTQYF. In DNA, the CDR3 is TGCAGCGTTCAACAGGGAGCAGATACGCAGTATTTT.

The V and J genes are TRBV3-1 (or the pseudogene TRBV3-2) and TRBJ2-1; the match to TRBD2 covers 12 bases. The CDR3 totals 19 residues. J was trimmed by 2 bases and V by 1 base; bases with no gene match: 9. CDR1 is LGHDT and CDR2 is YNNKEL in the germline V gene (reference sequence). CDR3 in DNA: TGTGCCAGCAGCCAAGGACCTAGCGGGGGGGCCGGGACCTACAATGAGCAGTTCTTC. It encodes CASSQGPSGGAGTYNEQFF.

This chain connects TRBV18 to TRBJ1-1, with TRBD1 as a possible D gene (6 bases). The CDR3 contains 15 residues. Trimming cost V 3 bases and J 1 base, with 12 bases left between them. Looked up from germline, CDR1 is KGHSH and CDR2 is LQKENI. The CDR3 DNA reads as TGTGCCAGCTCACCGGCTCCGGGACAGAACACTGAAGCTTTCTTT. Its protein is CASSPAPGQNTEAFF.

This clone was seen a handful of times. The chain uses TRBV27 and TRBJ1-6, with 9 bases lining up with TRBD1. The CDR3 extends over 17 amino acids. CDR1 MNHEY and CDR2 SMNVEV come from the germline V gene (reference sequence). The V and J ends lost 5 bases and 4 bases, in that order; junction bases with no gene match: 9. CDR3 sequence reads: CASSGLGQGHYNSPLHF. The CDR3 DNA follows: TGTGCCAGCAGTGGCCTGGGACAGGGTCATTATAATTCACCCCTCCACTTT.

The CDR3 region has the DNA TGTGCCAGCAGCCCGGGACTAGCATTAGCCAAAAACATTCAGTACTTC. It specifies CASSPGLALAKNIQYF. The chain recombines TRBV9 with TRBJ2-4, with 9 bases aligning to TRBD2. V shed 4 bases, J shed 0 bases, and the junction held 5 bases outside the gene matches. CDR3 size: 16 residues. CDR1 and CDR2 from the germline V gene are SGDLS and YYNGEE.

The chain uses TRBV6-2 or TRBV6-3 and TRBJ2-7, with 7 bases identical to TRBD2. Per the germline V gene, CDR1 is MNHEY and CDR2 is SVGEGT. CDR3 length: 17 residues. The V and J ends lost 1 base and 2 bases, in that order; junction bases with no gene match: 11. The CDR3 sequence is CASSYFRTGGGTYEQYF. The CDR3 region has the DNA TGTGCCAGCAGTTACTTCCGTACGGGGGGTGGAACCTACGAGCAGTACTTC.

This clone has a handful of counts. This chain connects TRBV27 to TRBJ1-4; D call uncertain. CDR1 is MNHEY and CDR2 is SMNVEV in the germline V gene (reference sequence). The CDR3 is made up of 15 amino acids. V was shortened by 3 bases and J by 4 bases, with 12 bases between the two germline ends. The CDR3, as DNA: TGTGCCAGCAGTTTTGATGGGTGGAGTAATGAAAAACTGTTTTTT. Translation gives CASSFDGWSNEKLFF.

This clone was seen only once. This sequence joins TRBV2 and TRBJ2-7; possible D gene TRBD2, 5 bases. CDR3 length equals 15 residues. The germline V and J ends were trimmed by 9 bases and 2 bases, with 20 bases remaining between them. In germline, CDR1 is SNHLY, CDR2 FYNNEI. The CDR3 sequence: CASSATDSFTYEQYF. For the CDR3, the DNA is TGTGCCAGTTCGGCTACGGACTCGTTCACCTACGAGCAGTACTTC.

This clone showed up just a few times. The rearrangement uses TRBV12-3 or TRBV12-4 and TRBJ2-7; maybe TRBD2 (5 bases). Trimming left V 4 bases short and J 4 bases short, with 11 bases between. This CDR3 region has 13 residues. The DNA of the CDR3 is TGTGCCAGCAGTTCGGACTCCACATACGAGCAGTACTTC. This encodes CASSSDSTYEQYF.

The gene calls are TRBV2 and TRBJ2-2; D gene unclear. The CDR3 length is 14 residues. V dropped 1 base and J dropped 1 base, with 4 bases sitting between them. The germline gives CDR1 SNHLY, CDR2 FYNNEI. The CDR3 is CASSEELNTGELFF. The CDR3 DNA reads TGTGCCAGCAGTGAAGAACTGAACACCGGGGAGCTGTTTTTT.

The J gene is TRBJ1-6, the V gene TRBV7-2, with D perhaps TRBD1 (6 bases). This CDR3 has 15 residues. Germline V lookup: CDR1 SGHTA, CDR2 FQGNSA. The germline V and J ends were trimmed by 5 bases and 3 bases, with 11 bases remaining between them. CDR3 amino acids: CASSPDRNYNSPLHF. The CDR3 nucleotides are TGTGCCAGCAGCCCAGACAGGAACTATAATTCACCCCTCCACTTT.

The chain employs TRBV5-1 and TRBJ2-7, with 10 bases fitting TRBD1. The CDR3 contains 15 residues. The junction had 4 bases not matched to a gene; V was cut back by 4 bases and J by 0 bases. Germline V gene sequence: CDR1 SGHRS, CDR2 YFSETQ. The DNA of the CDR3 is TGCGCCAGCAGCCCGGGACAGGGGAACTCCTACGAGCAGTACTTC. Translation: CASSPGQGNSYEQYF. The variable domain in full, with the rest retrieved from reference TRBV5-1 and TRBJ2-7, is KAGVTQTPRYLIKTRGQQVTLSCSPISGHRSVSWYQQTPGQGLQFLFEYFSETQRNKGNFPGRFSGRQFSNSRSEMNVSTLELGDSALYLCASSPGQGNSYEQYFGPGTRLTVT.